This T cell receptor (beta chain) comes out of a study of blood T cell repertoires in COVID-19 (dated by TCRdb to the early 2020s). Regarding the research as a whole: Samples from collaborators originated in the United States, Italy and Spain and spanned both the acute and convalescent phases of COVID-19. The repertoires were made available in a free public database intended to serve as a resource for research on the immune response to SARS-CoV-2. The samples were drawn from the first 160 participants of the ongoing ImmuneRACE study and from over a thousand subjects provided by 6 global collaborators. The prospective study material was composed of cDNA or gDNA derived from T cells, B-cell-depleted T cells, or PBMCs. Nearly every sample came with metadata listing a de-identified subject ID, COVID-19 status, age in years and sex. Subjects who had been exposed to COVID-19, were actively infected with it, or had recovered from it provided the deeply sampled blood TCRbeta repertoires that made up the dataset. Where available, HLA class I and class II types were taken from metadata supplied by the sample provider and were not determined by assay-based typing. Summary of the overall study and its limitations: The amount of clinical and demographic metadata varied by source and participant and was provided uncurated.

TCRbeta CDR3 regions were amplified from genomic DNA using the immunoSEQ Assay, a bias-controlled multiplex PCR. The original pipeline was this. Nucleated cell counts per sample were estimated from amplification of reference gene primers within the assay. To quantify the absolute abundance of each unique TCRbeta CDR3 rearrangement, sequence reads were collapsed and filtered. For each sample, productive Simpson clonality was calculated as the square root of Simpson's diversity index across productive rearrangements. TCRdb's version of the immuneACCESS table is confined to in-frame rearrangements and falls short of the full clone set. An unresolved V gene accounts for under half of the shortfall where checked; the remainder is of unknown origin. Clonal size and the V and J genes are those of that table, whereas D and trimming came from the DNA. The sample yields 180,000 or so clones; around four fifths were counted once. The ten biggest clones cover about 15% of the sample.

One collaborating source in Seattle enrolled patients during active infection and followed them longitudinally through the course of disease. Whole blood was collected in K2EDTA tubes by collaborating institutions according to the institutions' own protocols. For TCRbeta analysis, collaborators shipped samples as frozen whole blood, isolated PBMCs, or DNA extracted from either of those sample types. Concerning this clone: It lacks a known antigen. No clone much larger than this one lies a single base away; base qualities are absent.

Measured from the cysteine to the phenylalanine, the CDR3 is 15 residues long. The sequence is cut down to CDR3 DNA, 45 bases in frame from base 1. Looking up the germline V gene (reference sequence) yields CDR1 MNHEY and CDR2 SMNVEV. Trimming accounts for 2 bases at V and 7 bases at J, while the number of junction bases matched to no gene is 8. The chain employs TRBV27 and TRBJ1-2; a stretch of 9 junction bases matches TRBD1. Sequencing input: peripheral blood. The TCR was taken from a woman in her 70s with COVID-19, enrolled during active disease. CDR3 protein: CASSLTTGGGGGYTF. In nucleotides, the sequence is TGTGCCAGCAGTTTAACCACAGGGGGCGGGGGTGGCTACACCTTC.